This T cell receptor beta chain stems from a study of a mutant IDH1 vaccine in newly diagnosed glioma. Across the whole study: Patients' prior therapy spanned radiotherapy, temozolomide, or both; most underwent both. Study observations and caveats: Immune responses induced by the vaccine were seen in about 93% of patients, spanning multiple MHC alleles.

Noted time point: baseline, week 1 (first vaccination visit). Treatment here: pre-vaccination baseline after standard-of-care therapy. Assay used: immunoSEQ multiplex PCR; TCRdb lists only in-frame clones, some missing. Altogether 99,000 or so clones are present, around 90% being singletons, with the ten largest covering approximately 0.6%. With respect to this clone: Antigen unknown.

V shed 6 bases, J shed 0 bases, and the junction held 4 bases outside the gene matches. There are 14 residues in the CDR3. The germline CDR1 and CDR2 sequences are MNHEY and SVGAGI. The rearrangement links TRBV6-5 to TRBJ2-7, with 8 bases lining up with TRBD1. This specimen consisted of PBMCs, obtained from a glioma patient treated with radiotherapy, temozolomide or both. This TCR came from a woman between 50 and 59 years old with glioma. DNA for the CDR3: TGTGCCAGCAGCTACAGGGGGTACTCCTACGAGCAGTACTTC. As protein: CASSYRGYSYEQYF.